The 2 T cell receptor beta chains in this list originate from one sample, sequenced in a study of T cells in Graves' hyperthyroidism and ophthalmopathy. It was RNA transcripts that yielded the amplified TCR beta CDR3 regions. Primed by the HTBI set, a first-round RT-PCR was run on the TCR CDR3. TCRdb fed the multiplex PCR reads into MiXCR, producing one record per CDR3 protein. The sample yields roughly 170,000 distinct CDR3 sequences, about 18% seen once. Specimen: blood. These receptors were obtained from a woman aged 45-65 years with Graves' hyperthyroidism.

This clonotype is judged medium-sized (0.01 to 0.1%). The rearrangement links TRBV6-5 to TRBJ1-5; TRBD1 matches 7 bases. Germline values: CDR1 MNHEY, CDR2 SVGAGI. V dropped 0 bases and J dropped 11; count of bases not matched to a gene: 16. This CDR3 contains 17 residues. In DNA form, the CDR3 reads TGTGCCAGCAGTTACTCCTCAGCCGGAGGGGGCGGTTCATCCCAGCATTTT. This encodes CASSYSSAGGGGSSQHF.

The rearrangement uses TRBV11-2 and TRBJ2-7, with a tentative D call TRBD2 (5 bases). The CDR3 extends over 15 amino acids. Trimming stripped 1 base from V and 3 bases from J, with 13 bases between. Germline CDR1 and CDR2: SGHAT and FQNNGV. The CDR3 reads CASSLVAGTGYEQYF. For the CDR3, the DNA is TGTGCCAGCAGCTTAGTCGCGGGTACGGGCTACGAGCAGTACTTC.